This T cell receptor (beta chain) was identified in a study of T-cell memory formation after mild COVID-19. Study-wide results and limits: Clones shrinking between day 15 and 85 showed a balanced CD4/CD8 split, and those that grew later tilted toward CD4+. CM and EM subsets held most contracting CD4+ clones; EMRA held CD8+ ones.

Germline assignment: CDR1 MNHEY and CDR2 SVGEGT. V was clipped by 3 bases and J by 4 bases; unmatched bases: 3. This CDR3 spans 14 amino acids. In TCRdb, the 5' RACE reads were re-called with MiXCR into one record per CDR3 protein. The data contain 120,000 to 150,000 distinct CDR3 sequences, around 15% of them singletons. The sample holds a few counts of this clonotype. The antigen is unknown. The chain joins TRBV6-2 or TRBV6-3 to TRBJ2-7, with 10 nucleotides matching TRBD1. The clonotype originates from an adult woman who had mild COVID-19 (a few samples of this study predate the infection). Cell type and time point are not known. The sample was PBMCs or a T cell subset sorted from them (not recorded which). This chain's CDR3 is CASSYLDRGYEQYF. The CDR3 DNA follows: TGTGCCAGCAGTTATTTGGACAGGGGGTACGAGCAGTACTTC.